This T cell receptor beta chain emerged from a study of T cell changes during pregnancy in multiple sclerosis. Here immunoSEQ multiplex PCR was the method, and the copy in TCRdb shows in-frame clones only, minus some. The sample holds approximately 24,000 clones, roughly 90% seen once. V was cut by 6 bases and J by 3 bases, with 15 bases left in between. CDR3 length: 15 residues. In germline, CDR1 is LNHDA, CDR2 SQIVND (reference sequence). This receptor was obtained from a female donor in good health, enrolled as a control in a pregnancy study. The source was CD8+ T cells from peripheral blood mononuclear cells, collected in the first trimester of pregnancy. The chain is built from TRBV19 and TRBJ2-1, with D perhaps matching TRBD1 (7 bases). CDR3 loop: CASRTWGDSYNEQFF. CDR3 nucleotide sequence: TGTGCCAGTAGAACGTGGGGGGACAGCTACAATGAGCAGTTCTTC.